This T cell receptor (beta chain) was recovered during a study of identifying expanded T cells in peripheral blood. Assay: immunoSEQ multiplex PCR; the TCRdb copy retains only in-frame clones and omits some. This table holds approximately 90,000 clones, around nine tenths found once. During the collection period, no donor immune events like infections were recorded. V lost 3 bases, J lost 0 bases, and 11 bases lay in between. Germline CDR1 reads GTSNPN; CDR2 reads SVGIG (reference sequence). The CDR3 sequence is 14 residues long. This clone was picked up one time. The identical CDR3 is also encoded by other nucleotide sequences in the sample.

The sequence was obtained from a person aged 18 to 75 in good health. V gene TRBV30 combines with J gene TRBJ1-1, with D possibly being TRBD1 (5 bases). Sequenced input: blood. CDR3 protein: CAWSRGTVNTEAFF. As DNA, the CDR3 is TGTGCCTGGAGCCGGGGGACGGTGAACACTGAAGCTTTCTTT.